The sample holds a few counts of the clone carrying this T cell receptor (beta chain). Its target is not known. This specimen comes from a study of T cell repertoires in ileal Crohn's disease. About the research overall: About half of patients got postoperative therapy: about twelve thiopurines, around 20 anti-TNF. Study-level points and caveats: Clonal expansions were more frequent in active smokers than non-smokers at surgery.

Adults with ileal or ileocolonic Crohn's disease and an indication for resection were eligible. Each sample's TCRB immunosequencing used around 0.45 micrograms of biopsy DNA. Libraries were prepared by immunoSEQ multiplex PCR; TCRdb keeps only in-frame clonotypes and omits some of them. Among approximately 9,600 clones, 76% were seen once, and the ten largest hold approximately 24%. The ends lost 7 bases at V and 0 bases at J; junction bases unmatched: 5. The CDR3 is 14 residues long. The germline V gene has CDR1 SGHRS and CDR2 YFSETQ. Sequencing was carried out using ileal tissue. The sequence was collected from an adult with Crohn's disease. The rearrangement links TRBV5-1 to TRBJ2-3, with 7 bases matching TRBD1. The CDR3 DNA reads TGCGCCAGCCGAACAGGGGCTAGCACAGATACGCAGTATTTT. Translated, it gives CASRTGASTDTQYF.